The 13 T cell receptor beta chains given below trace back to one sample, sequenced in a study of blood T cell repertoires in COVID-19. TCRdb's copy holds only in-frame clones and misses some; the assay was immunoSEQ multiplex PCR. The sample lists tens of thousands of clones; 89% were seen once. Sequences were obtained from peripheral blood. Receptors originate from a man in his 70s with active or convalescent COVID-19.

This chain connects TRBV5-6 to TRBJ1-1; D perhaps matches TRBD1 (5 bases). Germline loops: CDR1 SGHDT, CDR2 YYEEEE. The CDR3 length is 14 residues. V shed 3 bases and J shed 0 bases, with 9 bases lying between them. This chain's CDR3 is CASSSGLLNTEAFF. CDR3 coding DNA: TGTGCCAGCAGCTCGGGACTCTTGAACACTGAAGCTTTCTTT.

The V gene is TRBV9, the J gene TRBJ1-2; 9 positions agree with TRBD1. The germline V gene has CDR1 SGDLS and CDR2 YYNGEE. After removal of 0 bases from V and 8 bases from J, the junction contained 8 bases not matched to a gene. The length of the CDR3 is 15 residues. The CDR3 loop reads CASSVGGQGWQGYTF. CDR3 nucleotide sequence: TGTGCCAGCAGCGTAGGTGGACAGGGGTGGCAGGGCTACACCTTC.

The chain recombines TRBV6-5 with TRBJ1-5; 9 bases match TRBD1. V trimming: 7 bases; J trimming: 7 bases; junction bases outside the gene matches: 8. Germline V gives CDR1 MNHEY, CDR2 SVGAGI. The CDR3 is made up of 14 amino acids. In nucleotides, the CDR3 is TGTGCCAGCAATTCGGACAGGGGCCGGCAGCCCCAGCATTTT. It codes for CASNSDRGRQPQHF.

The rearrangement links TRBV6-6 to TRBJ2-5; weak D call: TRBD1 (5 bases). This CDR3 is built from 14 residues. Looked up from germline, CDR1 is MNHNY and CDR2 is SVGAGI (reference sequence). Trimming removed 0 bases from V and 4 bases from J, with 9 bases in between. For the CDR3, the DNA is TGTGCCAGCAGTTACTCGGGGCAACCAGAGACCCAGTACTTC. This encodes CASSYSGQPETQYF.

The rearrangement joins TRBV5-1 to TRBJ2-1; 8 bases map to TRBD2. Germline CDR1 is SGHRS and CDR2 is YFSETQ. The CDR3 has 13 residues. With V trimmed by 4 bases and J by 5 bases, 2 bases remained unmatched. The CDR3 DNA reads TGCGCCAGCAGCACGGGACTAGACAATGAGCAGTTCTTC. Translated: CASSTGLDNEQFF.

The rearrangement uses TRBV9 and TRBJ1-2; D may be TRBD1 (6 bases). Germline V lookup: CDR1 SGDLS, CDR2 YYNGEE. The CDR3 consists of 15 residues. Between the trimmed V and J ends, which lost 4 bases and 1 base, there was a span of 14 bases. CDR3 nucleotide sequence: TGTGCCAGCAGCTTCCGGGACACCTTTAACTATGGCTACACCTTC. This gives the protein CASSFRDTFNYGYTF.

The chain employs TRBV28 and TRBJ1-4, with TRBD1 matching over 10 bases. The trim removed 5 bases at V and 7 bases at J, leaving 7 bases unmatched. There are 15 residues in the CDR3. In germline, CDR1 is MDHEN, CDR2 SYDVKM. The CDR3: CASSIPTGGSEKLFF. The DNA for the CDR3 is TGTGCCAGCAGTATTCCGACAGGGGGCAGTGAAAAACTGTTTTTT.

A word on this clone: The sample contains more than one DNA sequence encoding this CDR3. The J gene is TRBJ2-7, the V gene TRBV6-6, with TRBD2 as a possible D gene (6 bases). Germline V gives CDR1 MNHNY, CDR2 SVGAGI (reference sequence). This CDR3 region has 13 residues. V lost 2 bases and J lost 1, with 6 bases in between. CDR3 loop: CASSYGGSYEQYF. The CDR3 DNA sequence: TGTGCCAGCAGTTACGGGGGGTCCTACGAGCAGTACTTC.

The chain combines TRBV6-2 or TRBV6-3 with TRBJ2-4; D possibly corresponds to TRBD2 (5 bases). The CDR3 is 15 amino acids. V lost 4 bases and J 0 bases, leaving 10 bases between the germline ends. Per germline, CDR1 MNHEY and CDR2 SVGEGT. The CDR3 sequence: CASSSSGLAKNIQYF. The CDR3 coding sequence is TGTGCCAGCAGTTCGTCCGGACTAGCCAAAAACATTCAGTACTTC.

The chain combines TRBV5-6 with TRBJ1-2; D remains ambiguous. The CDR3 length is 13 residues. Trimming shortened V by 0 bases and J by 5 bases, and 8 bases separated the two germline ends. CDR1 and CDR2 from the germline V gene are SGHDT and YYEEEE. The CDR3 coding sequence is TGTGCCAGCAGCTTGGGAGAGTTATATGGCTACACCTTC. Translated, it gives CASSLGELYGYTF.

This clone turned up a few times. The chain has TRBV7-8 and TRBJ1-5; D is undetermined. Trimming shortened V by 2 bases and J by 2 bases, and 16 bases separated the two germline ends. Germline V gene sequence: CDR1 SGHVS, CDR2 FQNEAQ. The CDR3 contains 17 residues. The CDR3 DNA reads as TGTGCCAGCAGCTTAATGGCCGCAAAATCCCGCAATCAGCCCCAGCATTTT. Amino acid sequence: CASSLMAAKSRNQPQHF.

The V and J genes are TRBV18 and TRBJ2-7; 7 positions agree with TRBD2. V lost 1 base, J lost 2 bases, and 11 bases stayed unmatched. The CDR3 runs to 17 residues. Germline V lookup: CDR1 KGHSH, CDR2 LQKENI. The CDR3 reads CASSPLDERGGTYEQYF. The CDR3 coding sequence is TGTGCCAGCTCACCACTGGACGAGCGGGGAGGTACCTACGAGCAGTACTTC. The whole variable domain, filled in from reference TRBV18 and TRBJ2-7, reads NAGVMQNPRHLVRRRGQEARLRCSPMKGHSHVYWYRQLPEEGLKFMVYLQKENIIDESGMPKERFSAEFPKEGPSILRIQQVVRGDSAAYFCASSPLDERGGTYEQYFGPGTRLTVT.

V and J are TRBV12-3 or TRBV12-4 and TRBJ2-1; D might be TRBD1 (6 bases). V was cut by 6 bases and J by 5 bases, with 11 bases left in between. The length of the CDR3 is 13 residues. CDR3 region: CASRDGQNNEQFF. In DNA form, the CDR3 reads TGTGCCAGCAGGGATGGACAGAACAATGAGCAGTTCTTC.